The following is a T cell receptor beta chain sequence with its context. The length of the CDR3 is 18 residues. This sample was taken from a study of blood T cell repertoires in COVID-19. The method was immunoSEQ multiplex PCR; TCRdb's version includes in-frame clones alone and lacks a portion of them. Among 250,000 to 300,000 clones listed, around 90% were seen once. Sequencing was performed on peripheral blood. The TCR comes from a woman in her 70s with COVID-19, enrolled during active disease. This rearrangement joins TRBV21-1 to TRBJ2-1; TRBD2, the D gene given by the table, was not confirmed from the DNA. TRBV21-1 is a pseudogene locus. CDR3 sequence (DNA): TGTGCCAGCAGCGCCGCAAAGGCTAGCGGGGCAGACTACAATGAGCAGTTCTTC. It specifies CASSAAKASGADYNEQFF.